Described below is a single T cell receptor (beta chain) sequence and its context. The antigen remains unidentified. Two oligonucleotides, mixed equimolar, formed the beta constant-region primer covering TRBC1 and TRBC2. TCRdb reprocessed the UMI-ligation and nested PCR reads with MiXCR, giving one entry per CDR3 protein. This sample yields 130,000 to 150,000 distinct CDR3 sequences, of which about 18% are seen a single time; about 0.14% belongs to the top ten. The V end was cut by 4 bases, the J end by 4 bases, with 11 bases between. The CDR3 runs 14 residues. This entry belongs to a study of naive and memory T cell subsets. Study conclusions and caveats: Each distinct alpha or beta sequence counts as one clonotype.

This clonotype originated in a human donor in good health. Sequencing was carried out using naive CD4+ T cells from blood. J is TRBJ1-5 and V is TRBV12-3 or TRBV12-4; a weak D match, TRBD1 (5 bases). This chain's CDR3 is CASSYTGGNQPQHF. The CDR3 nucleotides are TGTGCCAGCAGTTATACCGGGGGAAATCAGCCCCAGCATTTT.